A selection of T cell receptor beta chains follows, all from one sample in a study of T cell changes during pregnancy in multiple sclerosis. The assay was immunoSEQ multiplex PCR, and TCRdb's table has in-frame clones only and misses some. The table includes some 71,000 clones, around 92% detected once. Sequencing used peripheral blood, obtained after pregnancy. These receptors all stem from a female donor with multiple sclerosis, enrolled in a pregnancy study. Each CDR3 is given with its conserved first and last residue. D genes are given only for firm matches. The size field is filled for only some rows; it gives once, few, many or a size class.

CDR3 protein	CDR3 DNA	J gene	clone size	V gene	D gene
CASSTIASGRGDEQFF	TGTGCCAGTAGTACGATCGCTAGCGGGAGGGGGGATGAGCAGTTCTTC	TRBJ2-1	-	TRBV19	TRBD2
CASSLGSGQETQYF	TGTGCCAGCAGCCTGGGATCGGGGCAAGAGACCCAGTACTTC	TRBJ2-5	-	TRBV5-6	-
CASSPKQGVLTAFF	TGTGCCAGCTCACCGAAACAGGGGGTCCTGACGGCTTTCTTT	TRBJ1-1	-	TRBV18	TRBD1
CASSFSPTASGSGNEQFF	TGTGCCAGCAGTTTCTCCCCCACGGCTAGCGGGAGTGGTAATGAGCAGTTCTTC	TRBJ2-1	-	TRBV28	TRBD2
CASGSPARRGKDLDEQYF	TGTGCTAGTGGTTCCCCCGCCAGGAGAGGGAAGGATTTGGACGAGCAGTACTTC	TRBJ2-7	-	TRBV12-5	-
CASSSGQRYQPQHF	TGTGCCAGCAGTTCTGGACAGCGATATCAGCCCCAGCATTTT	TRBJ1-5	-	TRBV28	-
CASSQSSGRATGELFF	TGTGCCAGCAGCCAATCTAGCGGGAGGGCCACCGGGGAGCTGTTTTTT	TRBJ2-2	-	TRBV7-9	TRBD2
CASSPPRGFIDTQYF	TGTGCCAGCTCACCACCTAGGGGGTTTATAGATACGCAGTATTTT	TRBJ2-3	-	TRBV18	-
CSVEPRGYYNEQFF	TGCAGCGTTGAACCCAGGGGCTACTACAATGAGCAGTTCTTC	TRBJ2-1	-	TRBV29-1	-
CATSRYRVGKETQYF	TGTGCCACCAGCAGATACAGGGTTGGCAAGGAGACCCAGTACTTC	TRBJ2-5	-	TRBV15	-
CASSLGTGEVNEQFF	TGCGCCAGCAGCTTGGGGACAGGGGAGGTCAATGAGCAGTTCTTC	TRBJ2-1	-	TRBV5-1	TRBD1
CASSEGSMNTEAFF	TGTGCCAGCAGTGAAGGGAGCATGAACACTGAAGCTTTCTTT	TRBJ1-1	-	TRBV6-1	-
CASSLRGLATTLGEQYF	TGTGCCAGCAGTTTACGAGGACTAGCGACAACGCTAGGCGAGCAGTACTTC	TRBJ2-7	-	TRBV28	TRBD2
CASSVSGRADNEQFF	TGTGCCAGCAGCGTCAGCGGGAGGGCTGACAATGAGCAGTTCTTC	TRBJ2-1	once	TRBV9	TRBD2
CASSLVQGAPGDTEAFF	TGCGCCAGCAGCTTGGTCCAGGGGGCGCCAGGAGACACTGAAGCTTTCTTT	TRBJ1-1	-	TRBV5-1	TRBD1